This entry describes one T cell receptor beta chain. Profiling relied on immunoSEQ multiplex PCR, and the TCRdb table lists in-frame clones only, not all of them. Among 70,000 to 90,000 clones listed, roughly 85% were seen once. The sample comes from a study of blood T cell repertoires in COVID-19. The CDR3 has 14 residues. Trimming took off 2 bases at V and 3 bases at J, with 9 bases between the two ends. Germline V gives CDR1 MNHEY, CDR2 SMNVEV (reference sequence). This sequence originates from a man aged 45-60 years with COVID-19, enrolled during active disease. Sequencing was done on a sample of peripheral blood. The chain employs TRBV27 and TRBJ2-3, with D perhaps TRBD2 (5 bases). CDR3: CASSLLAGTDTQYF. The CDR3 DNA sequence: TGTGCCAGCAGTTTACTAGCAGGAACAGATACGCAGTATTTT.